This paragraph reports one T cell receptor beta chain. A template switching step contributed a universal primer site, while unique molecular identifiers were present in the cDNA. TCRdb used MiXCR to reprocess the 5' RACE reads, holding one entry per CDR3 protein. The sample records 500,000 to 600,000 distinct CDR3 sequences, about 20% being singletons. These data are taken from a study of identical twins. Germline loops: CDR1 SNHLY, CDR2 FYNNEI. V lost 3 bases and J lost 5, with 11 bases in between. This CDR3 has 13 amino acids. These data were also filed under a second study, of T cells expressing NK-cell markers. Per that study: Each TCR beta repertoire originated in sorted T cells that were CD3+CD56+NKG2C+, CD3+CD56+NKG2C- or CD3+CD56-NKG2C+. Seven HCMV-seropositive donors and one seronegative donor made up the eight sequenced donors. More than 5 donors had dominant NKG2C+ clonotypes that comprised about 1.0-7.0% of their CD8+ T cells.

The chain couples TRBV2 to TRBJ2-7; D unclear. Sequencing input: CD4+ T cells sorted from blood. This TCR was sampled from a woman younger than 35 in good health. The CDR3, as DNA: TGTGCCAGCAGTGACCATCTAGGCCACGAGCAGTACTTC. It specifies CASSDHLGHEQYF.